The 14 T cell receptor beta chains listed next were all sequenced from one sample in a study of shared clonotypes between healthy human individuals. Clones were sequenced by immunoSEQ multiplex PCR, and TCRdb holds only the in-frame ones, with some missing. The sample holds about 480,000 clones, around 79% seen once. The sample taken for sequencing was PBMCs. These receptors were taken from a middle-aged woman in good health. Some clones in this sample may be carry-over from other donors' samples.

V gene TRBV28 combines with J gene TRBJ2-5, with D tentatively TRBD1 (6 bases). The CDR3 is 17 amino acids. V was pared by 4 bases and J by 0 bases, with 18 bases between. Germline CDR1 and CDR2: MDHEN and SYDVKM. The CDR3 region is CASSWPLYRAHQETQYF. The CDR3, as DNA: TGTGCCAGCAGTTGGCCCCTCTACAGGGCGCACCAAGAGACCCAGTACTTC.

This clone was seen more than once but under ten times. The chain is built from TRBV5-1 and TRBJ2-7, with D possibly matching TRBD1 (6 bases). The CDR3 totals 15 residues. CDR1 and CDR2 from the germline V gene are SGHRS and YFSETQ. V lost 2 bases, J lost 4 bases, and 16 bases lay in between. CDR3 DNA: TGCGCCAGCAGCTTACCTGGTCAGGGGATTTACGAGCAGTACTTC. It specifies CASSLPGQGIYEQYF.

This clone showed up just a few times. The chain carries TRBV4-1 and TRBJ1-6; D possibly corresponds to TRBD1 (5 bases). CDR1 is MGHRA and CDR2 is YSYEKL in the germline V gene. The V end lost 3 bases, the J end lost 7 bases, and 10 bases lay between the germline ends. There are 14 residues in the CDR3. The CDR3 DNA sequence: TGCGCCAGCAGCCAGTCAGGGACGAATTCACCCCTCCACTTT. It specifies CASSQSGTNSPLHF.

CDR3 amino acids: CASSVAGTSGRISEQFF. CDR3 nucleotides: TGTGCCAGCAGCGTAGCCGGGACTAGCGGGAGGATATCGGAGCAGTTCTTC. The chain couples TRBV9 to TRBJ2-1; 15 positions agree with TRBD2. V dropped 0 bases and J dropped 10; count of bases not matched to a gene: 8. Per germline, CDR1 SGDLS and CDR2 YYNGEE. There are 17 residues in the CDR3.

V and J are TRBV15 and TRBJ2-5; maybe TRBD1 (6 bases). Per the germline V gene, CDR1 is LNHNV and CDR2 is YYDKDF (reference sequence). Trimming took 5 bases from V and 0 from J, leaving 13 bases between them. The CDR3 is 15 residues long. The DNA for the CDR3 is TGTGCCACCAGCGAAAGCCACAGGGACCAAGAGACCCAGTACTTC. Its translation: CATSESHRDQETQYF.

V gene TRBV28 combines with J gene TRBJ1-2, with D unclear. The ends were cut back, 6 bases at V and 2 bases at J, with 10 bases in the middle. CDR3 length equals 13 residues. Germline V lookup: CDR1 MDHEN, CDR2 SYDVKM. Here the CDR3 DNA reads TGTGCCAGCAGGGTAGGGTTGAACTATGGCTACACCTTC. As protein: CASRVGLNYGYTF.

The chain carries TRBV29-1 and TRBJ2-5; D gene unclear. The CDR3 has 12 residues. Germline V gene sequence: CDR1 SQVTM, CDR2 ANQGSEA. Between the trimmed V and J ends, which lost 1 base and 5 bases, there was a span of 8 bases. CDR3 loop: CSVEGRGETQYF. Here the CDR3 DNA reads TGCAGCGTTGAAGGACGTGGGGAGACCCAGTACTTC.

The chain recombines TRBV6-6 with TRBJ1-1; D is unresolved. Trimming cost V 7 bases and J 5 bases, with 14 bases left between them. CDR3 length: 13 residues. Looked up from germline, CDR1 is MNHNY and CDR2 is SVGAGI (reference sequence). Here the CDR3 DNA reads TGTGCCAGCATCCTCACCGATGATACTGAAGCTTTCTTT. It encodes CASILTDDTEAFF.

The genes are TRBV2 and TRBJ2-2, with TRBD2 matching 8 bases. The CDR3 consists of 14 residues. Germline V lookup: CDR1 SNHLY, CDR2 FYNNEI. The V and J ends lost 8 bases and 1 base, in that order; junction bases with no gene match: 3. The CDR3 loop reads CASGREGNTGELFF. The DNA of the CDR3 is TGTGCCAGCGGACGGGAGGGGAACACCGGGGAGCTGTTTTTT.

This sequence joins TRBV10-3 and TRBJ2-3, with D perhaps TRBD2 (5 bases). CDR3 length: 13 residues. Germline lookup yields CDR1 ENHRY and CDR2 SYGVKD. Between the trimmed V and J ends, which lost 2 bases and 8 bases, there was a span of 11 bases. The CDR3 spells CAISEDGGGTQYF. CDR3 nucleotide sequence: TGTGCCATCAGTGAGGACGGTGGAGGTACGCAGTATTTT.

V usage is TRBV7-2 and J usage is TRBJ2-5, with TRBD2 identical over 8 bases. The CDR3 is made up of 15 amino acids. Germline CDR1 is SGHTA and CDR2 is FQGNSA. The ends lost 1 base at V and 4 bases at J; junction bases unmatched: 5. Here the CDR3 DNA reads TGTGCCAGCAGCTTAGTCGGGGGGGCAGGAGAGACCCAGTACTTC. It specifies CASSLVGGAGETQYF.

This chain uses TRBV30 with TRBJ1-2; no clear D. CDR3 length: 14 residues. Trimming stripped 0 bases from V and 3 bases from J, with 11 bases between. Germline V gene lookup returns CDR1 GTSNPN and CDR2 SVGIG (reference sequence). DNA of the CDR3: TGTGCCTGGAGTGTACCTGGTTTCGACTATGGCTACACCTTC. Protein: CAWSVPGFDYGYTF.

The gene calls are TRBV29-1 and TRBJ2-1, with a weak D call TRBD2 (6 bases). With 4 bases removed from V and 9 bases from J, the gap between germline ends came to 16 bases. Germline loops: CDR1 SQVTM, CDR2 ANQGSEA. The CDR3 length is 13 residues. DNA for the CDR3: TGCAGCGTTGGAAGCAGGGCCGGGGGTGAGCAGTTCTTC. Translation: CSVGSRAGGEQFF.

The chain couples TRBV7-9 to TRBJ2-1; 10 nucleotides line up with TRBD2. This CDR3 contains 14 residues. The V gene end was trimmed by 5 bases and the J gene end by 6 bases; junction bases not matched to a gene: 4. From germline, CDR1 is SEHNR and CDR2 FQNEAQ (reference sequence). The CDR3 DNA sequence: TGTGCCAGCAGCCTTAGCGGGAGGCTCAATGAGCAGTTCTTC. Encoded protein: CASSLSGRLNEQFF.